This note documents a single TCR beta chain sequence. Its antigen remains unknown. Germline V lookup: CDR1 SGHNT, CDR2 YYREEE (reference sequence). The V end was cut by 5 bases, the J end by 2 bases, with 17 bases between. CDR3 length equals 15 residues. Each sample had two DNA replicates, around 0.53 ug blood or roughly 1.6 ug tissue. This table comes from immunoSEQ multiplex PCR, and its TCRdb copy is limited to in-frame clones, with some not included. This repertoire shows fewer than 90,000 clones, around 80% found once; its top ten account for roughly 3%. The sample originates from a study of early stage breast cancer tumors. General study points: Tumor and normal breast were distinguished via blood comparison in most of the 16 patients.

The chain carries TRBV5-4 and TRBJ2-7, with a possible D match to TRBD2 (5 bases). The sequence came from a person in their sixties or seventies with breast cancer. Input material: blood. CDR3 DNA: TGTGCCAGCAGGGACGGCGCGCGGGCCGCCTACGAGCAGTACTTC. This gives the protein CASRDGARAAYEQYF.